The 14 T cell receptor beta chains given below trace back to one sample, sequenced in a study of regulatory T cells in long-lasting Graves disease. With iRepertoire HTBI primers and Arm-PCR of CDR3 regions, TCR beta libraries were built. TCRdb reanalysed the multiplex PCR reads using MiXCR and keeps one entry per CDR3 protein. The sample consists of fewer than 600,000 distinct CDR3 sequences, 20% to 25% of them appearing once. Time point given: persistent/refractory GD, antithyroid drugs over 5 years with positive TRAb. PBMCs provided the RNA from which the TCR library was made. The starting material was peripheral blood mononuclear cells (PBMCs), obtained when the disease was refractory, from a patient treated with antithyroid drugs. Receptors originate from a female donor with Graves disease.

The chain links TRBV6-2 or TRBV6-3 to TRBJ1-4; 10 nucleotides line up with TRBD1. CDR1 is MNHEY and CDR2 is SVGEGT in the germline V gene. V lost 6 bases to trimming and J lost 7 bases; unmatched junction nucleotides: 8. This CDR3 spans 15 amino acids. CDR3: CASRPRGQGSEKLFF. DNA for the CDR3: TGTGCCAGCAGACCCCGGGGACAGGGGAGTGAAAAACTGTTTTTT.

This chain links TRBV28 with TRBJ1-2; 8 bases align to TRBD1. V shed 5 bases, J shed 3 bases, and the junction held 8 bases outside the gene matches. CDR3 size: 15 residues. The germline gives CDR1 MDHEN, CDR2 SYDVKM. CDR3 sequence: CASSRVWTGYYGYTF. The CDR3 DNA follows: TGTGCCAGCAGTAGAGTATGGACAGGGTACTATGGCTACACCTTC.

The chain recombines TRBV11-2 with TRBJ1-2, with D maybe TRBD1 (5 bases). Per the germline V gene, CDR1 is SGHAT and CDR2 is FQNNGV. Trimming took 5 bases from V and 8 from J, leaving 12 bases between them. The CDR3 has 12 amino acids. The CDR3 DNA reads TGTGCCAGCAGCCAGATAGCAGGGGGCTACACCTTC. Its protein is CASSQIAGGYTF.

The table lists this clonotype with many counts. This chain joins TRBV10-3 and TRBJ2-7; 11 nucleotides agree with TRBD2. This CDR3 region has 14 residues. Per the germline V gene, CDR1 is ENHRY and CDR2 is SYGVKD. V lost 4 bases and J lost 5; bases outside the gene matches: 4. This chain's CDR3 is CAISGGTSGHEQYF. The CDR3 DNA reads as TGTGCCATCAGTGGCGGGACTAGCGGCCACGAGCAGTACTTC.

V and J are TRBV5-1 and TRBJ1-2; D perhaps matches TRBD1 (5 bases). V dropped 0 bases and J dropped 6 bases, with 12 bases sitting between them. This CDR3 has 14 amino acids. Germline values: CDR1 SGHRS, CDR2 YFSETQ. The CDR3 sequence: CASSLVGRGDGYTF. In DNA form, the CDR3 reads TGCGCCAGCAGCTTGGTCGGCCGAGGGGATGGCTACACCTTC.

The chain recombines TRBV5-1 with TRBJ1-1; 7 nucleotides match TRBD1. V shed 5 bases and J 1 base; nucleotides not matched to a gene: 14. From germline, CDR1 is SGHRS and CDR2 YFSETQ. The length of the CDR3 is 17 residues. For the CDR3, the DNA is TGCGCCAGCAGTCAGCCGGGACAGAGTACTGGGAACACTGAAGCTTTCTTT. Its protein is CASSQPGQSTGNTEAFF. Based on the CDR3 plus reference TRBV5-1 and TRBJ1-1, the full variable domain is KAGVTQTPRYLIKTRGQQVTLSCSPISGHRSVSWYQQTPGQGLQFLFEYFSETQRNKGNFPGRFSGRQFSNSRSEMNVSTLELGDSALYLCASSQPGQSTGNTEAFFGQGTRLTVV.

This clonotype has ten or more counts. The chain employs TRBV7-3 and TRBJ2-5; D is uncertain. Germline-derived CDR1 and CDR2 are SGHTA and FQGTGA. The V end lost 4 bases, the J end lost 4 bases, and 10 bases lay between the germline ends. There are 13 residues in the CDR3. DNA for the CDR3: TGTGCCAGCAGCTCTGGGTGGGGAGAGACCCAGTACTTC. This gives the protein CASSSGWGETQYF.

Ten or more counts support this clonotype. CDR3 nucleotides: TGTGCCAGCAGTTCACTCGCGAGCGGAGCTTTCTTT. Encoded protein: CASSSLASGAFF. The chain combines TRBV6-2 or TRBV6-3 with TRBJ1-1; D not resolved. From germline, CDR1 is MNHEY and CDR2 SVGEGT. This CDR3 has 12 residues. V was clipped by 4 bases and J by 10 bases, with 13 bases between them.

This clonotype has a count of ten or more. This rearrangement joins TRBV6-1 to TRBJ1-5; 9 nucleotides agree with TRBD1. Losses at the gene ends were 5 bases for V and 7 bases for J; bases not matched to a gene: 6. Germline CDR1 MNHNS, CDR2 SASEGT. The length of the CDR3 is 14 residues. In DNA, the CDR3 is TGTGCCAGCAGTCCACAGGGGGCGGAACAGCCCCAGCATTTT. Translated, it gives CASSPQGAEQPQHF.

This clonotype was seen only a few times. V is TRBV5-1 and J is TRBJ1-1, with 7 bases aligning to TRBD1. The CDR3 consists of 15 residues. V trimming: 2 bases; J trimming: 4 bases; junction bases outside the gene matches: 8. The V gene's germline CDR1 is SGHRS and CDR2 YFSETQ. In DNA form, the CDR3 reads TGCGCCAGCAGCTTAACCACAGGGGCCAGCACTGAAGCTTTCTTT. Protein sequence: CASSLTTGASTEAFF.

A remark on this clonotype: This may stem from a read error, because a much larger clone lies one nucleotide away. The chain links TRBV29-1 to TRBJ1-2; D is ambiguous. This CDR3 is 12 amino acids long. CDR1 and CDR2 from the germline V gene are SQVTM and ANQGSEA. Here the CDR3 reads CSVEARPYGYAF. The CDR3 region has the DNA TGCAGCGTTGAAGCCAGGCCCTATGGCTACGCCTTC.

V gene TRBV24-1 combines with J gene TRBJ2-7; 7 bases fit TRBD2. The CDR3 contains 14 residues. V lost 3 bases and J lost 4; bases outside the gene matches: 5. CDR1 and CDR2 from the germline V gene are KGHDR and SFDVKD. CDR3 loop: CATSDPRTSYEQYF. Here the CDR3 DNA reads TGTGCCACCAGTGATCCTAGGACTAGTTACGAGCAGTACTTC.

The chain uses TRBV2 and TRBJ2-1; no definite D call. Germline values: CDR1 SNHLY, CDR2 FYNNEI. This CDR3 is 15 amino acids long. V was cut by 7 bases and J by 4 bases, with 17 bases left in between. This CDR3 is CASTNEVGVYNEQFF. DNA for the CDR3: TGTGCCAGCACAAATGAGGTTGGGGTTTACAATGAGCAGTTCTTC.

This clonotype was counted at least ten times. V is TRBV6-5 and J is TRBJ2-7; 9 bases match TRBD2. The CDR3 is made up of 15 amino acids. V lost 0 bases and J lost 2; bases outside the gene matches: 2. Germline CDR1 is MNHEY and CDR2 is SVGAGI. CDR3 protein: CASSYSRLAAYEQYF. The DNA for the CDR3 is TGTGCCAGCAGTTACTCCCGACTAGCGGCCTACGAGCAGTACTTC.